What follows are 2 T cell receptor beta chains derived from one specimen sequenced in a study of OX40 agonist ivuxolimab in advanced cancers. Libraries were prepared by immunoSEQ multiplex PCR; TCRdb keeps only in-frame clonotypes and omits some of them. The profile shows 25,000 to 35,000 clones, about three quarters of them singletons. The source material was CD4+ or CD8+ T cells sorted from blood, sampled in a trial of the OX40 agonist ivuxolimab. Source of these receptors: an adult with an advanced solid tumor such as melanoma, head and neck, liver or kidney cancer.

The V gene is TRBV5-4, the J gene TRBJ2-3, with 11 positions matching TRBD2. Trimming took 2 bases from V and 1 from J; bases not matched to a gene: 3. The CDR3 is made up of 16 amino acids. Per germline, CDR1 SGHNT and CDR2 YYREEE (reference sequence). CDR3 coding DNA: TGTGCCAGCAGCTTCAATAGCGGGGGGGGCACAGATACGCAGTATTTT. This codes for CASSFNSGGGTDTQYF.

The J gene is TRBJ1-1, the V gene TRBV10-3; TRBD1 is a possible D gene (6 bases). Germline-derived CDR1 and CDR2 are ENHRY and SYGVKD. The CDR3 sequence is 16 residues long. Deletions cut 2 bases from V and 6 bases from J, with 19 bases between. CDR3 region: CAISEVGPRGAPEAFF. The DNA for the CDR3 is TGTGCCATCAGTGAGGTGGGCCCTAGGGGGGCCCCTGAAGCTTTCTTT.